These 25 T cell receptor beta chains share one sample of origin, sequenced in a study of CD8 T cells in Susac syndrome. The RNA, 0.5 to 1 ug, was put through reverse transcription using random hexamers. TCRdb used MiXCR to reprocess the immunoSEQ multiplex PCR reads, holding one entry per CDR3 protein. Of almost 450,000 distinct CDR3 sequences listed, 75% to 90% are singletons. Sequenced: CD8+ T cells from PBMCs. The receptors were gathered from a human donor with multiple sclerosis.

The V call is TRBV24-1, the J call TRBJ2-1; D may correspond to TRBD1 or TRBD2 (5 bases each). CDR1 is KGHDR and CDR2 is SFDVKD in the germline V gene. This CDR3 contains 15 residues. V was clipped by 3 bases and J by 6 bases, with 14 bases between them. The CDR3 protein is CATSDHGDLSNEQFF. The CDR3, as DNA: TGTGCCACCAGTGATCACGGGGACCTCTCCAATGAGCAGTTCTTC.

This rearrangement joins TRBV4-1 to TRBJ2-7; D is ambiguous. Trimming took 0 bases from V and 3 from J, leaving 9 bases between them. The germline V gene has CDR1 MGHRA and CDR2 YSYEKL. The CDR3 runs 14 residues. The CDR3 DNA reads TGCGCCAGCAGCCAAGAAATACGCGGCTACGAGCAGTACTTC. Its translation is CASSQEIRGYEQYF.

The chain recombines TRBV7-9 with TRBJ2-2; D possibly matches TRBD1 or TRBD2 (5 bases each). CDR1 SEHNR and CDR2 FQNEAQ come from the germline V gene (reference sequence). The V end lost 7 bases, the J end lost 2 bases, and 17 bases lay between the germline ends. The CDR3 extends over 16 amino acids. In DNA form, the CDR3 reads TGTGCCAGCAACCCTCGAGGGGATATTAACACCGGGGAGCTGTTTTTT. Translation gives CASNPRGDINTGELFF.

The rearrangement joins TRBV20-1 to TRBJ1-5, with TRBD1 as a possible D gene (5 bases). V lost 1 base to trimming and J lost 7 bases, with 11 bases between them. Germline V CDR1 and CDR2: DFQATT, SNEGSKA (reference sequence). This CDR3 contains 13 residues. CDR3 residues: CSARARGDQPQHF. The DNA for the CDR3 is TGCAGTGCTAGAGCCCGCGGGGACCAGCCCCAGCATTTT.

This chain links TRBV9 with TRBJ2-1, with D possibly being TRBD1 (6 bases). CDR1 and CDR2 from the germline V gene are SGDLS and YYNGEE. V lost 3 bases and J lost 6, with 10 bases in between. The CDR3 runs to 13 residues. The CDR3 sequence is CASSAGQINEQFF. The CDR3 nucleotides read TGTGCCAGCAGCGCAGGACAGATCAATGAGCAGTTCTTC.

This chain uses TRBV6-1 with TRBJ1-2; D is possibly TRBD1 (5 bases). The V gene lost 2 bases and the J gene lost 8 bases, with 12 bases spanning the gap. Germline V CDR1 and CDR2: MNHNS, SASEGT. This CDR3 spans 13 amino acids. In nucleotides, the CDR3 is TGTGCCAGCAGTGAAATTGGCGGACACGGCTACACCTTC. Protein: CASSEIGGHGYTF.

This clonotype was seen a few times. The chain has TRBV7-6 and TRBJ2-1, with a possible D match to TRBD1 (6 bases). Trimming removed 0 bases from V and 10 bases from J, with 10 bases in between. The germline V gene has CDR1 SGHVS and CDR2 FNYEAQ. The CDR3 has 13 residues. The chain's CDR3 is CASSLAGGEEQFF. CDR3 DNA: TGTGCCAGCAGCTTAGCTGGGGGCGAGGAGCAGTTCTTC.

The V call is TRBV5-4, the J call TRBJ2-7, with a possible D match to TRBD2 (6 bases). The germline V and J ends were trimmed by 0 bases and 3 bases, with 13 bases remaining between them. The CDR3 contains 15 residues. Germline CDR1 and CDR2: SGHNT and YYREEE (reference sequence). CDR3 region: CASSLGTTVVYEQYF. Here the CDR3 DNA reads TGTGCCAGCAGCTTGGGGACTACAGTCGTCTACGAGCAGTACTTC.

CDR3 nucleotide sequence: TGTGCCAGCAGCTTAGAGGCAGGGCGGACGGACGAGCAGTACTTC. Its protein product is CASSLEAGRTDEQYF. The gene calls are TRBV11-2 and TRBJ2-7; possibly TRBD1 for D (5 bases). V shed 0 bases and J shed 5 bases, with 14 bases lying between them. The CDR3 contains 15 residues. Looked up from germline, CDR1 is SGHAT and CDR2 is FQNNGV.

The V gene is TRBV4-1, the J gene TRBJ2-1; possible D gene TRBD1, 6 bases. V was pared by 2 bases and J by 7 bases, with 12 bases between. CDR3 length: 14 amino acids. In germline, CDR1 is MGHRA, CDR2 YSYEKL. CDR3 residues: CASSQITGRNEQFF. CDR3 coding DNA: TGCGCCAGCAGCCAAATAACAGGGCGGAATGAGCAGTTCTTC.

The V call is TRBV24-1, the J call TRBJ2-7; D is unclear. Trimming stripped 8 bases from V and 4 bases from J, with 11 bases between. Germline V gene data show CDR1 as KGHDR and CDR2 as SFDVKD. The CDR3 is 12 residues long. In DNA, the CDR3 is TGTGCCACCAAAAATTGGCCTTACGAGCAGTACTTC. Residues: CATKNWPYEQYF.

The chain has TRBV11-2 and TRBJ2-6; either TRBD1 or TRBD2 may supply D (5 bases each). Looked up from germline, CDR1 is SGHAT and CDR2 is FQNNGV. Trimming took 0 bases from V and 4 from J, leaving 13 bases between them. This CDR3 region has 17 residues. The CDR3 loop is CASSLEMGTLGANVLTF. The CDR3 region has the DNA TGTGCCAGCAGCTTAGAGATGGGGACCCTAGGGGCCAACGTCCTGACTTTC.

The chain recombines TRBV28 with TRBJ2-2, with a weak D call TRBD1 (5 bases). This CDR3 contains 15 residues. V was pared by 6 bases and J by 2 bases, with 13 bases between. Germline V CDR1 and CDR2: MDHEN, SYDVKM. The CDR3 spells CASRRAQGNTGELFF. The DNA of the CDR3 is TGTGCCAGCAGGCGCGCTCAGGGTAACACCGGGGAGCTGTTTTTT.

Here the CDR3 DNA reads TGTGCCAGCAGTGAAGGGGCAGGGGTCGTGACTGAAGCTTTCTTT. This sequence encodes CASSEGAGVVTEAFF. The chain combines TRBV12-3 or TRBV12-4 with TRBJ1-1, with a weak D call TRBD1 (6 bases). V was clipped by 5 bases and J by 5 bases, with 18 bases between them. The CDR3 has 15 residues.

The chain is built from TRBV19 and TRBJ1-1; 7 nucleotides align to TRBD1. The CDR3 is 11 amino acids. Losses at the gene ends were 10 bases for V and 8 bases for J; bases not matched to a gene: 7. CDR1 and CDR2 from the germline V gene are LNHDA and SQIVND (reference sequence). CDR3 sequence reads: CATQGTWEAFF. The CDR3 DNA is TGTGCCACACAGGGGACCTGGGAAGCTTTCTTT.

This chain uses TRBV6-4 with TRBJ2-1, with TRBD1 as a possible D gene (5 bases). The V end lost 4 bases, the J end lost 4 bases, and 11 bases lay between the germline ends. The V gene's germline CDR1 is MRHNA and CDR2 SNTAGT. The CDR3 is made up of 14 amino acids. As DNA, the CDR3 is TGTGCCAGCAGTGTCGACAGTTTTTACAATGAGCAGTTCTTC. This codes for CASSVDSFYNEQFF.

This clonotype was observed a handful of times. CDR3 bases: TGTGCCAGCAGTGACCTAACGGGACAACCCTACGAGCAGTACTTC. Translating gives CASSDLTGQPYEQYF. The genes are TRBV6-1 and TRBJ2-7, with a tentative D call TRBD1 (6 bases). Looked up from germline, CDR1 is MNHNS and CDR2 is SASEGT. Trimming removed 3 bases from V and 2 bases from J, with 14 bases in between. This CDR3 region has 15 residues.

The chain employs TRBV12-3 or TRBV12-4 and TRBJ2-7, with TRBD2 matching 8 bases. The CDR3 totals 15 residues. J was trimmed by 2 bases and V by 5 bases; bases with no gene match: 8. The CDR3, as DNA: TGTGCCAGCAGTCACCTGGCGGGGGGAACCTACGAGCAGTACTTC. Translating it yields CASSHLAGGTYEQYF.

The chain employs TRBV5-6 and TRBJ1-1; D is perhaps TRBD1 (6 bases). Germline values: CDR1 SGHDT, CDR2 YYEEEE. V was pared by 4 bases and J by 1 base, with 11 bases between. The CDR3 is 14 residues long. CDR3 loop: CASSPGHSNTEAFF. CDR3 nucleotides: TGTGCCAGCAGCCCGGGACACTCGAACACTGAAGCTTTCTTT.

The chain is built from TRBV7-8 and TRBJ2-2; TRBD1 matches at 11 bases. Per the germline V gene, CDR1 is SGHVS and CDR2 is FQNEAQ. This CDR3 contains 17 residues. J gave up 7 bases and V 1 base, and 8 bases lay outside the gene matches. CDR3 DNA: TGTGCCAGCAGCTTAGTGTGGACAGGGGGCGCCGGCGGGGAGCTGTTTTTT. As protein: CASSLVWTGGAGGELFF.

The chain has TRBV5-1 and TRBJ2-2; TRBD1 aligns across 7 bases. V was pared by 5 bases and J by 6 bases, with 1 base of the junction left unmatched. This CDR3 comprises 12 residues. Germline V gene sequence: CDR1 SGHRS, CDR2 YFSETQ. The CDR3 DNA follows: TGCGCCAGCAGAACAGGGGCCGGGGAGCTGTTTTTT. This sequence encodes CASRTGAGELFF.

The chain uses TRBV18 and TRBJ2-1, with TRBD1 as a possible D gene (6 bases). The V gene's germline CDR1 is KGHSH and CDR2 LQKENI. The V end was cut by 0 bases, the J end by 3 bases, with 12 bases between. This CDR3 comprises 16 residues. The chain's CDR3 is CASSPPPQGFYNEQFF. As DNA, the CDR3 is TGTGCCAGCTCACCACCGCCACAGGGTTTCTACAATGAGCAGTTCTTC.

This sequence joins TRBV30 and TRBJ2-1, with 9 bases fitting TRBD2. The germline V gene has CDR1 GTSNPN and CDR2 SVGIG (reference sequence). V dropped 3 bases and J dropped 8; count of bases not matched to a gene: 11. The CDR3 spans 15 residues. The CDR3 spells CAWSKGTSSVYEQFF. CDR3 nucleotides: TGTGCCTGGAGCAAAGGGACTAGCTCGGTCTATGAGCAGTTCTTC.

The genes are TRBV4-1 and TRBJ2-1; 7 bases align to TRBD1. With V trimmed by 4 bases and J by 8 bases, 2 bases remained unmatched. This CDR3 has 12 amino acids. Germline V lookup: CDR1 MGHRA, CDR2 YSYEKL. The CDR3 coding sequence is TGCGCCAGCAGCCTCCAGGGGGATGAGCAGTTCTTC. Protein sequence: CASSLQGDEQFF.

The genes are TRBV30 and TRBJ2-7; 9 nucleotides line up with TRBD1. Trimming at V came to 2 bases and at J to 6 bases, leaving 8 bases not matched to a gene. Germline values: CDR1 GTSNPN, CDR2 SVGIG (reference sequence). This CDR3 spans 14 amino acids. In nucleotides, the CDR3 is TGTGCCTGGAGTCTCCCGGACAGGGGCCGCGAGCAGTACTTC. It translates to CAWSLPDRGREQYF.